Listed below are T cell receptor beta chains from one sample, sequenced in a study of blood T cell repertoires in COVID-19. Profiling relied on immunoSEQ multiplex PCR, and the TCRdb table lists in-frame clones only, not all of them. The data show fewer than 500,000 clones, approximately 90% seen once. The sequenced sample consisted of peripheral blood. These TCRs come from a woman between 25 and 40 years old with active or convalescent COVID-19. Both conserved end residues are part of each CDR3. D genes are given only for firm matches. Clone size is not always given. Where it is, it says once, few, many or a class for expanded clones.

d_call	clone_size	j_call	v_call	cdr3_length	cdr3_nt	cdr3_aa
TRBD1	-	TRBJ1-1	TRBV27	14	TGTGCCAGCAGTAGGGGGACAGTGAACACTGAAGCTTTCTTT	CASSRGTVNTEAFF
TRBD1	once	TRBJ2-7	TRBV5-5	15	TGTGCCAGCATTCCCCAGGGACAGGAGGAAGGGGAGCAGTACTTC	CASIPQGQEEGEQYF
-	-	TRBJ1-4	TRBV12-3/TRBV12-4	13	TGTGCCAGCAGTCAAAGGACTTACGAAAAACTGTTTTTT	CASSQRTYEKLFF
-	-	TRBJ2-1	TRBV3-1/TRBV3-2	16	TGTGCCAGCAGCCAAGATTTGGCGGGAACTTACAATGAGCAGTTCTTC	CASSQDLAGTYNEQFF
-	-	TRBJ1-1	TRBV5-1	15	TGCGCCAGCAGCTTGGCCCCCACAACGAACACTGAAGCTTTCTTT	CASSLAPTTNTEAFF
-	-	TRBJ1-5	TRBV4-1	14	TGCGCCAGCAGCCAAGGACAGCCCAATCAGCCCCAGCATTTT	CASSQGQPNQPQHF
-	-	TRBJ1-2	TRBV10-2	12	TGCGCCAGCTCCCCGGGGGAATATGGCTACACCTTC	CASSPGEYGYTF
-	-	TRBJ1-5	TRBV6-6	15	TGTGCCAGCAGTCGACAGGATGATAGCAATCAGCCCCAGCATTTT	CASSRQDDSNQPQHF
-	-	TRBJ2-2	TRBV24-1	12	TGTGCCACCAAGGGGGGGACCGGGGAGCTGTTTTTT	CATKGGTGELFF
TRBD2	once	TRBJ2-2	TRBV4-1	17	TGCGCCAGCAGCCAAGTTACTAGCGGGATGAACACCGGGGAGCTGTTTTTT	CASSQVTSGMNTGELFF
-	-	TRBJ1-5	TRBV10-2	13	TGCGCCAGCAGAGGACAGAGGGGTCAGCCCCAGCATTTT	CASRGQRGQPQHF
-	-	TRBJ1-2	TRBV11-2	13	TGTGCCAGCAGCTTAGTTCGATCGGATGGCTACACCTTC	CASSLVRSDGYTF
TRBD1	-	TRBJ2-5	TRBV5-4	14	TGTGCCAGCAGCTCCCAGGGACAGCAAGAGACCCAGTACTTC	CASSSQGQQETQYF
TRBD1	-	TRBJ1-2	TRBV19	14	TGTGCCAGTAGTACCCGTACAGGGGAGTCTGGCTACACCTTC	CASSTRTGESGYTF
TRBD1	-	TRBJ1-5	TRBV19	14	TGTGCCAGTAGGAAGGGACAGGGGGGTCAGCCCCAGCATTTT	CASRKGQGGQPQHF
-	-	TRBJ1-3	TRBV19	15	TGTGCCAGTAGTATTGGAAGGCAGGGGATGAACACCATATATTTT	CASSIGRQGMNTIYF